This T cell receptor beta chain was captured in a study of patients and donors after allogeneic stem cell transplantation. One entry per CDR3 protein, called by TCRdb with MiXCR from the RT-PCR reads. The sample contains approximately 430,000 distinct CDR3 sequences, under 20% of which appear only once. The CDR3 is 14 amino acids. CDR1 SGHDT and CDR2 YYEEEE come from the germline V gene. V shed 4 bases and J shed 1 base, with 11 bases lying between them. This receptor was taken from a human donor who was either an allogeneic HSCT recipient or a stem cell or donor lymphocyte infusion donor (not recorded which). It is not recorded whose cells these are; they may come from a transplant donor. Sequencing input: blood, either unsorted or a sorted T cell fraction (not recorded which). This rearrangement joins TRBV5-6 to TRBJ2-5; D not resolved. The CDR3 loop reads CASSNGQFQETQYF. DNA for the CDR3: TGTGCCAGCAGCAACGGCCAATTCCAAGAGACCCAGTACTTC.